This T cell receptor beta chain was profiled in a study of T cell responses to AZD1222 COVID-19 vaccine. About the research overall: Recipients boosted at about 4 weeks or about 12 weeks are pooled.

Overall study findings and caveats: Repertoires were sampled only after the peak T cell response. At baseline, just 5 or 6 AZD1222 recipients tested seropositive.

The CDR3 loop spans 14 amino acids. V lost 3 bases, J lost 5 bases, and 10 bases lay in between. Germline CDR1 reads MNHEY; CDR2 reads SVGEGT. Generated by immunoSEQ multiplex PCR, the TCRdb table keeps only in-frame clones and is missing some. The table has roughly 130,000 clones, 85% to 90% seen once. On this clone: Its antigen is unidentified.

The source material was peripheral blood, sampled on day 0 of AZD1222 vaccination. This TCR came from an adult in good health. The chain joins TRBV6-2 or TRBV6-3 to TRBJ2-2; D is undetermined. The CDR3 region has the DNA TGTGCCAGCAGTTATGGACCTGAAACCGGGGAGCTGTTTTTT. Encoded protein: CASSYGPETGELFF.